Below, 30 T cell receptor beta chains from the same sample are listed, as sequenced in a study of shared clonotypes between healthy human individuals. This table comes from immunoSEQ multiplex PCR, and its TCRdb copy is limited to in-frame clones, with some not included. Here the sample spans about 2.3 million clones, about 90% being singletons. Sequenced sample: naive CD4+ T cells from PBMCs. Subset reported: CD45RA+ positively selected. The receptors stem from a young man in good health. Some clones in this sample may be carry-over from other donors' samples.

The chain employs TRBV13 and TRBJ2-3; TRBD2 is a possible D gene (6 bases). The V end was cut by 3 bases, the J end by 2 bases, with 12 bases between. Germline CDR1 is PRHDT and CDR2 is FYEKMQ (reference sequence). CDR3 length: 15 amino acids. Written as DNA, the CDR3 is TGTGCCAGCAGCTTCGGGCGGGGACCCACAGATACGCAGTATTTT. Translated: CASSFGRGPTDTQYF.

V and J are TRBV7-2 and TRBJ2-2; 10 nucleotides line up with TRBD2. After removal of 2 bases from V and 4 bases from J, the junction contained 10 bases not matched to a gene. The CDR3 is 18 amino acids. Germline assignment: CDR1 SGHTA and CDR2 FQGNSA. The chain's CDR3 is CASSLQPSGSFSTGELFF. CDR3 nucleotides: TGTGCCAGCAGCTTACAGCCTAGCGGGAGCTTCAGCACCGGGGAGCTGTTTTTT.

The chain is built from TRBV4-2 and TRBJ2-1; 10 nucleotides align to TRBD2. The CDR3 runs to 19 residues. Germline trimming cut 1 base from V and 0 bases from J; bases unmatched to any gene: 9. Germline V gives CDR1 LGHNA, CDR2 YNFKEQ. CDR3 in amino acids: CASSQGPGLAQPSYNEQFF. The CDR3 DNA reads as TGTGCCAGCAGCCAAGGGCCGGGACTAGCGCAGCCCTCCTACAATGAGCAGTTCTTC.

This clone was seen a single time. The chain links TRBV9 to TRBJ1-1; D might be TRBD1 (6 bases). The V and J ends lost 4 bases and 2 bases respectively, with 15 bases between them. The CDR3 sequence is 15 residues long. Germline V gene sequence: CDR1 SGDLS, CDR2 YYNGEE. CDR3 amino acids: CASSLGTSFNTEAFF. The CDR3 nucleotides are TGTGCCAGCAGCCTCGGGACAAGCTTCAACACTGAAGCTTTCTTT.

CDR3 loop: CASSPHQGATETQYF. Here the CDR3 DNA reads TGTGCCAGCTCACCACATCAGGGGGCCACAGAGACCCAGTACTTC. The chain carries TRBV18 and TRBJ2-5; TRBD1 matches 8 bases. The CDR3 consists of 15 residues. V lost 1 base to trimming and J lost 4 bases; unmatched junction nucleotides: 5. Per the germline V gene, CDR1 is KGHSH and CDR2 is LQKENI.

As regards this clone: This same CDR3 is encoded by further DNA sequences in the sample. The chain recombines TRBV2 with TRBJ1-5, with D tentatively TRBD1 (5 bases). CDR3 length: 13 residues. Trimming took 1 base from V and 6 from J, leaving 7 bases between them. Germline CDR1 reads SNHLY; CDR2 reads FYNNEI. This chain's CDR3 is CASSEEGRQPQHF. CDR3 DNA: TGTGCCAGCAGTGAAGAGGGACGTCAGCCCCAGCATTTT. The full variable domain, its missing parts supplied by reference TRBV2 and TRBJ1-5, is EPEVTQTPSHQVTQMGQEVILRCVPISNHLYFYWYRQILGQKVEFLVSFYNNEISEKSEIFDDQFSVERPDGSNFTLKIRSTKLEDSAMYFCASSEEGRQPQHFGDGTRLSIL.

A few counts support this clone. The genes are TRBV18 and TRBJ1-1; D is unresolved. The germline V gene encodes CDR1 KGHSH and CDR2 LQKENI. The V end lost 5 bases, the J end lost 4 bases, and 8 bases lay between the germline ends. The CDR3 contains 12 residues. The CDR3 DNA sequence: TGTGCCAGCTCAGCTGGAGGCACTGAAGCTTTCTTT. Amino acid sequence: CASSAGGTEAFF.

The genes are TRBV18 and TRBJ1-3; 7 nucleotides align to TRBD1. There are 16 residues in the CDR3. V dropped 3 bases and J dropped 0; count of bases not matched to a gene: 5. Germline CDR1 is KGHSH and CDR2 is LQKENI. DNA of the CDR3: TGTGCCAGCTCACCGCGGGACAGTTACTCTGGAAACACCATATATTTT. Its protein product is CASSPRDSYSGNTIYF. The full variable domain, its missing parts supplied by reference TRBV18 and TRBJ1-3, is NAGVMQNPRHLVRRRGQEARLRCSPMKGHSHVYWYRQLPEEGLKFMVYLQKENIIDESGMPKERFSAEFPKEGPSILRIQQVVRGDSAAYFCASSPRDSYSGNTIYFGEGSWLTVV.

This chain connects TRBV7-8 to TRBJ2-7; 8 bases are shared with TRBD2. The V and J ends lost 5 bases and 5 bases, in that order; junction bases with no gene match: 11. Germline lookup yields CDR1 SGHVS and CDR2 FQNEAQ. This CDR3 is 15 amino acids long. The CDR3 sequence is CASSGVAAGGHEQYF. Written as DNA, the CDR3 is TGTGCCAGCAGCGGCGTGGCCGCGGGGGGCCACGAGCAGTACTTC.

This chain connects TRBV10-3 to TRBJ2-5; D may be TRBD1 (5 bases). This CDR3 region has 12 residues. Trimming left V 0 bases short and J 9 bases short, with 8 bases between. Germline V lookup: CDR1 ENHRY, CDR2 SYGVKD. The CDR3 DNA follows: TGTGCCATCAGTGAGTCGGGGCTCGCCCAGTACTTC. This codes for CAISESGLAQYF.

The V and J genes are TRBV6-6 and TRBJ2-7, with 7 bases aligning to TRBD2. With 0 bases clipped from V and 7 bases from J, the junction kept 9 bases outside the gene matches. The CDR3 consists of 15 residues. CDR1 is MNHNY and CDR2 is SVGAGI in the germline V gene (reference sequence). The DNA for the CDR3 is TGTGCCAGCAGTTACTCGGGAGGGTTACTAGGTGAGCAGTACTTC. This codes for CASSYSGGLLGEQYF.

The CDR3 loop reads CASSPNRDSLFLAFF. The DNA of the CDR3 is TGTGCCAGCTCGCCCAACAGAGACTCCCTTTTCTTAGCTTTCTTT. V gene TRBV18 combines with J gene TRBJ1-1; no clear D. The CDR3 length is 15 residues. Germline V gene sequence: CDR1 KGHSH, CDR2 LQKENI. Trimming took 6 bases from V and 10 from J, leaving 24 bases between them. Full variable domain (remainder filled in from reference TRBV18 and TRBJ1-1): NAGVMQNPRHLVRRRGQEARLRCSPMKGHSHVYWYRQLPEEGLKFMVYLQKENIIDESGMPKERFSAEFPKEGPSILRIQQVVRGDSAAYFCASSPNRDSLFLAFFGQGTRLTVV.

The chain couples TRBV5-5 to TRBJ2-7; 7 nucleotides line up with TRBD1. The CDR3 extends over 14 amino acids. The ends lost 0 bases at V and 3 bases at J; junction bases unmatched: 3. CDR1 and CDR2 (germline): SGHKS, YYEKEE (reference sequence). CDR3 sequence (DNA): TGTGCCAGCAGCTTGGATGGGACAGACTACGAGCAGTACTTC. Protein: CASSLDGTDYEQYF.

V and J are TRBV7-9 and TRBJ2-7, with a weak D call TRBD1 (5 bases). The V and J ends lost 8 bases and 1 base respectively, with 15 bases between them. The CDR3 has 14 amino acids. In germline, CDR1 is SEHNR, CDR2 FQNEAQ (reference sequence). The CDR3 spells CASDREGDSYEQYF. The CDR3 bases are TGTGCCAGCGACCGTGAAGGGGATTCCTACGAGCAGTACTTC.

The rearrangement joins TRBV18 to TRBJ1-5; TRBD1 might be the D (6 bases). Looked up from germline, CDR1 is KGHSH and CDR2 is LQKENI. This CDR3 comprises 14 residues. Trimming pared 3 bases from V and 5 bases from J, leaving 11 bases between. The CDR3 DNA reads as TGTGCCAGCTCACCGGGGGGGCCGGATCAGCCCCAGCATTTT. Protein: CASSPGGPDQPQHF.

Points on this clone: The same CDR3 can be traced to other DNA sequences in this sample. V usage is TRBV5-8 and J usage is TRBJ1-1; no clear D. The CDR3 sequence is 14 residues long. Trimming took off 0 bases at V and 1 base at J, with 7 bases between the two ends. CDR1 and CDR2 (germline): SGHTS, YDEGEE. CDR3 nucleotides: TGTGCCAGCAGCTTGGGGAGGAGGAACACTGAAGCTTTCTTT. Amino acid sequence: CASSLGRRNTEAFF.

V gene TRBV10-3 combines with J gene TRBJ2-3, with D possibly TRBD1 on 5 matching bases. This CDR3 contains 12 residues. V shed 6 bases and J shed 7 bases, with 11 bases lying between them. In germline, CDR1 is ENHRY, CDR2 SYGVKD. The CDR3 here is CAIREGVYTQYF. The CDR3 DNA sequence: TGTGCCATCAGGGAAGGGGTGTATACGCAGTATTTT.

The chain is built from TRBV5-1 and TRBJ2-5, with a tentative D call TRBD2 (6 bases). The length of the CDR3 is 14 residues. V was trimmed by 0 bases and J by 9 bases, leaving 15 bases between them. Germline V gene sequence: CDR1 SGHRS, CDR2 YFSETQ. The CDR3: CASSLDGGFGAQYF. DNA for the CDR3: TGCGCCAGCAGCTTGGACGGGGGATTCGGGGCCCAGTACTTC. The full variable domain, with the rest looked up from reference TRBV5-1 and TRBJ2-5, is KAGVTQTPRYLIKTRGQQVTLSCSPISGHRSVSWYQQTPGQGLQFLFEYFSETQRNKGNFPGRFSGRQFSNSRSEMNVSTLELGDSALYLCASSLDGGFGAQYFGPGTRLLVL.

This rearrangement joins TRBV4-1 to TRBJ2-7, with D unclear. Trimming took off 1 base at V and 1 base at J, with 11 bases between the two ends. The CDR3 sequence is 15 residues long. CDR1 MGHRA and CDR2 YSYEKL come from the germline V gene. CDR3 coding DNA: TGCGCCAGCAGCCAAGGGAGATCCGGGTCCTACGAGCAGTACTTC. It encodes CASSQGRSGSYEQYF.

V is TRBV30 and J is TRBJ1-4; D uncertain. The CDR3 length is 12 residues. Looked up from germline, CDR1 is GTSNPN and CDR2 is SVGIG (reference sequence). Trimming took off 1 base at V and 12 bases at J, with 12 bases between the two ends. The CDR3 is CAWSDGLGQLFF. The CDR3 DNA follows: TGTGCCTGGAGTGACGGCCTCGGGCAACTGTTTTTT.

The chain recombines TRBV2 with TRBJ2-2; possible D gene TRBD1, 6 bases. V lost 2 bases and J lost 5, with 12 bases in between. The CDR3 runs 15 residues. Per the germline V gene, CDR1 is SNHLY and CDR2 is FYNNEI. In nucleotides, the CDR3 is TGTGCCAGCAGTGAACGGAGGCAGGGGACCGGGGAGCTGTTTTTT. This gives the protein CASSERRQGTGELFF.

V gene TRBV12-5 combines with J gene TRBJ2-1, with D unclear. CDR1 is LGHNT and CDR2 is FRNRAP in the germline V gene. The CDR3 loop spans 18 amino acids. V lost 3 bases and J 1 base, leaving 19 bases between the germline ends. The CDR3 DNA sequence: TGTGCTAGTGGTTTAATGGAGATGACCCTCGGGTCCTACAATGAGCAGTTCTTC. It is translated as CASGLMEMTLGSYNEQFF.

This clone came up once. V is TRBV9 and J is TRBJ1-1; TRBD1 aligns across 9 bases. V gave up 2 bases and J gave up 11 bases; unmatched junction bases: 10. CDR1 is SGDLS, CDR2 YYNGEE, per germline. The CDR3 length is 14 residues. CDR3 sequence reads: CASSVLGTGLGAFF. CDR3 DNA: TGTGCCAGCAGCGTCTTAGGGACAGGGCTTGGGGCTTTCTTT.

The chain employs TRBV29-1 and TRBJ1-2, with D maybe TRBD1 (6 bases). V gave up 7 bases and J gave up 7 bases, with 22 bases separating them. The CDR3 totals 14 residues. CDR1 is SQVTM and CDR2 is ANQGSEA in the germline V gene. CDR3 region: CSGVNNRVAGGYTF. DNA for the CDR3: TGCAGCGGAGTTAATAACAGGGTAGCAGGTGGCTACACCTTC.

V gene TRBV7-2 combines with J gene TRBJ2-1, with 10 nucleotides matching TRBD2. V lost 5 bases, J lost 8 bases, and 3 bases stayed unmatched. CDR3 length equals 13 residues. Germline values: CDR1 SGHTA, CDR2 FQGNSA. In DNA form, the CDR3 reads TGTGCCAGCAGCCCTAGCGGGAGTTATGAGCAGTTCTTC. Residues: CASSPSGSYEQFF.

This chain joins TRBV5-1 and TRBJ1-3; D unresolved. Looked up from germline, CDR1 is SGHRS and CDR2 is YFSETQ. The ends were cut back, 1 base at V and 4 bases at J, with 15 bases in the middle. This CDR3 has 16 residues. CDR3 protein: CASSLTPGPGGNTIYF. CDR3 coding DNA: TGCGCCAGCAGCTTGACTCCGGGCCCGGGAGGAAACACCATATATTTT.

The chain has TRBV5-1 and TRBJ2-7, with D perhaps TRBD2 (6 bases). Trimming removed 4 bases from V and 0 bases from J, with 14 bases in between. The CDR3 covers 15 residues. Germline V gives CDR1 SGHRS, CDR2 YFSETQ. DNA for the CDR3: TGCGCCAGCAGCCCGACCCGGGACTCCTCCTACGAGCAGTACTTC. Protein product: CASSPTRDSSYEQYF.

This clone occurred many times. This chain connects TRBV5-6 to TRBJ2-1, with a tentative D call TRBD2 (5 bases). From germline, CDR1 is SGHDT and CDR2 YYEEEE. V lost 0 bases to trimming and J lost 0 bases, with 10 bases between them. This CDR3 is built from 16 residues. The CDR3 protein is CASSLGSEYSYNEQFF. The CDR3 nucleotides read TGTGCCAGCAGCTTGGGTAGCGAGTACTCCTACAATGAGCAGTTCTTC.

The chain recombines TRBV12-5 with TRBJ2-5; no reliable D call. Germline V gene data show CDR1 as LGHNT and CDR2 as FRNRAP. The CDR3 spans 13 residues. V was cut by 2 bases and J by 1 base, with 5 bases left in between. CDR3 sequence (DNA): TGTGCTAGTGGTTTGACCCTCCAAGAGACCCAGTACTTC. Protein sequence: CASGLTLQETQYF.

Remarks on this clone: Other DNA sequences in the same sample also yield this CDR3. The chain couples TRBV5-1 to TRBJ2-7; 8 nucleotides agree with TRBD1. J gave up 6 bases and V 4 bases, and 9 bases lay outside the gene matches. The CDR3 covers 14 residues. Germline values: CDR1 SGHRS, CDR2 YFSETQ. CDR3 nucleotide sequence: TGCGCCAGCAGCGCTGGACAGGGTGGGCGCGAGCAGTACTTC. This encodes CASSAGQGGREQYF.